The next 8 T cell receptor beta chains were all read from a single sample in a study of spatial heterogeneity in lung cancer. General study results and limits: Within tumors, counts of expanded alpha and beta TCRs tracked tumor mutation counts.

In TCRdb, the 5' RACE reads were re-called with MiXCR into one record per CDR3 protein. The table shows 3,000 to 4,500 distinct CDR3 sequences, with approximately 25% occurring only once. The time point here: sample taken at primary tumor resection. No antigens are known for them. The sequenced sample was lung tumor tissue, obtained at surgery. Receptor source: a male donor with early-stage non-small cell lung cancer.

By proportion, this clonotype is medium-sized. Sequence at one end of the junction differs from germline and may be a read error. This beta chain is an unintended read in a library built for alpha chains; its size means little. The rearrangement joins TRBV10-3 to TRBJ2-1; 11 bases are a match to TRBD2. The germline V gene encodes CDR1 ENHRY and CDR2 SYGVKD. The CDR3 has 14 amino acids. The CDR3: CANSETSGINEQFF. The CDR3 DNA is TGTGCCAACAGTGAGACTAGCGGGATCAATGAGCAGTTCTTC.

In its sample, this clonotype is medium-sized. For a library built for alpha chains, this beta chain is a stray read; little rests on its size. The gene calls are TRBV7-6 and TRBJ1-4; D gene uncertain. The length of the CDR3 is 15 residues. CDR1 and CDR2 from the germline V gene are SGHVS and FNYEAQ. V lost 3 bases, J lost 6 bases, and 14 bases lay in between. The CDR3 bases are TGTGCCAGCAGCTTCACCGACCTTAAGGATGAAAAACTGTTTTTT. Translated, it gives CASSFTDLKDEKLFF.

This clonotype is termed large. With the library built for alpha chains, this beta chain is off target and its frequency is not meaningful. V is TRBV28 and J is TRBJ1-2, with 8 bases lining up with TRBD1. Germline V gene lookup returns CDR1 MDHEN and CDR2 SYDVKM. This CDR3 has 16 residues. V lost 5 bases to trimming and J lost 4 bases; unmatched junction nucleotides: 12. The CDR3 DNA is TGTGCCAGCAGTGGGACGAGGGCGGACAGGGTCTATGGCTACACCTTC. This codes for CASSGTRADRVYGYTF.

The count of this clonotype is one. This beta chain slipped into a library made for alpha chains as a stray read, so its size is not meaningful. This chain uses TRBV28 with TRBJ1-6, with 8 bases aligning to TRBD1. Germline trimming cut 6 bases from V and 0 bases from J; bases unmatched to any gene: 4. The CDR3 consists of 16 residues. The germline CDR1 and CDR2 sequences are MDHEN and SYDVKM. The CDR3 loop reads CASSQDRDSYNSPLHF. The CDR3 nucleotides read TGTGCCAGCAGCCAGGACAGGGACTCCTATAATTCACCCCTCCACTTT.

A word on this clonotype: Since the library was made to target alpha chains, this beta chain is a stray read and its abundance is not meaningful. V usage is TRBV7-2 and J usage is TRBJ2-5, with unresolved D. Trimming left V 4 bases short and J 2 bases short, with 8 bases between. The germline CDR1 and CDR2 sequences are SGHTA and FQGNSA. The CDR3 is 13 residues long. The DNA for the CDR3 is TGTGCCAGCAGCTCCGCCGCACAAGAGACCCAGTACTTC. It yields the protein CASSSAAQETQYF.

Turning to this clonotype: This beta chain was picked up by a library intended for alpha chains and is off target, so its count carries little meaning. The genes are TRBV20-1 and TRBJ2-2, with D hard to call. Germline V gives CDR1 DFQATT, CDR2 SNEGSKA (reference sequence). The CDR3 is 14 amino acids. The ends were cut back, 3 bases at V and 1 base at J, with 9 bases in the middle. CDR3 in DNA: TGCAGTGCTAGGGACCCTAGGAACACCGGGGAGCTGTTTTTT. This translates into CSARDPRNTGELFF.

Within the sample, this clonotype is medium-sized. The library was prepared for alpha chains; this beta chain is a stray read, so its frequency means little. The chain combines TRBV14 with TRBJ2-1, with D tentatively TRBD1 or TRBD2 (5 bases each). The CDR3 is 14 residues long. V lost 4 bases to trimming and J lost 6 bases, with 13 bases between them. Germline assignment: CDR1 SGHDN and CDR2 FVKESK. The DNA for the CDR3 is TGTGCCAGCAGCCTGAGGGTTAGGGGCAATGAGCAGTTCTTC. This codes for CASSLRVRGNEQFF.

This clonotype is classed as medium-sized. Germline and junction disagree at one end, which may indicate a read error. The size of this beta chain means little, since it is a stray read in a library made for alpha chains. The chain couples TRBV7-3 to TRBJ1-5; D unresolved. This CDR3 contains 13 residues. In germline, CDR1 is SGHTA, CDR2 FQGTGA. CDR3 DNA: TGTGCCAGCAGCGTAACCTTAAATCAGCCCCAGCATTTT. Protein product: CASSVTLNQPQHF.